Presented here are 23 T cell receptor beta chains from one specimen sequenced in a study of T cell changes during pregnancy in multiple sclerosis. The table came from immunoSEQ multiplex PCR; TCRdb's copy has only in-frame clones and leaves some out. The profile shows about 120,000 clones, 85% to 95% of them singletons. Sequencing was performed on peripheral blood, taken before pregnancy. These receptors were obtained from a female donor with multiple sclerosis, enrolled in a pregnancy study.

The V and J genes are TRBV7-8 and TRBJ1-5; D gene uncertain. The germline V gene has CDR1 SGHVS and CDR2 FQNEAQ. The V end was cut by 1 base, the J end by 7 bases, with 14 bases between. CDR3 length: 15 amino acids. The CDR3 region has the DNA TGTGCCAGCAGCTTAGGGCAGGCAAGGAGGCAGCCCCAGCATTTT. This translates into CASSLGQARRQPQHF.

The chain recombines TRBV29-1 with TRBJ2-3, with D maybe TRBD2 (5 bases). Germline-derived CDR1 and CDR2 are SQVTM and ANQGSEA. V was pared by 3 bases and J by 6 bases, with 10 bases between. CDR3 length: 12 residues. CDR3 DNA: TGCAGCGTTGAGGAAGGGAGTGATACGCAGTATTTT. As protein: CSVEEGSDTQYF.

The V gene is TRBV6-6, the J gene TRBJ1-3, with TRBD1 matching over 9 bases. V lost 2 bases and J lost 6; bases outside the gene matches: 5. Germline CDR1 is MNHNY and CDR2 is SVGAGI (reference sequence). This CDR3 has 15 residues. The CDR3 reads CASSYTWTGENTIYF. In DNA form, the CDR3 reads TGTGCCAGCAGTTACACGTGGACAGGGGAAAACACCATATATTTT.

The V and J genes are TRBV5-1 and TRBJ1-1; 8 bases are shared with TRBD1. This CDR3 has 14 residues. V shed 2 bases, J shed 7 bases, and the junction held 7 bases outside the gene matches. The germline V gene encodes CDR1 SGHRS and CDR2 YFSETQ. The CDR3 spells CASSFGQGALEAFF. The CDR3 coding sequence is TGCGCCAGCAGCTTCGGACAGGGTGCCCTTGAAGCTTTCTTT.

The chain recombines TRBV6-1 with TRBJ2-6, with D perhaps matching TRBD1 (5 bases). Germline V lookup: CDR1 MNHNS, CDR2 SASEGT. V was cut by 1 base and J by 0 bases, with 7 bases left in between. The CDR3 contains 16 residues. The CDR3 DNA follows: TGTGCCAGCAGTGAAGTTAGGGGCTCTGGGGCCAACGTCCTGACTTTC. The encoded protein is CASSEVRGSGANVLTF.

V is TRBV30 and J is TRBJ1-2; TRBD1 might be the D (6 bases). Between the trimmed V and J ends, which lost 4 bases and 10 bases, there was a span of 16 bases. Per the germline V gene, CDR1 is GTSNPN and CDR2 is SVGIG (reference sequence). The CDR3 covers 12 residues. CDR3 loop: CAWNRGGRDYTF. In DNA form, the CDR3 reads TGTGCCTGGAATCGGGGGGGCCGGGACTACACCTTC.

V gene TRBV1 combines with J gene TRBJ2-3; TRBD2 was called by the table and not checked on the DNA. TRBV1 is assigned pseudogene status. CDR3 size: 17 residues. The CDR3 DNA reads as TGCACCAGCAGCCAAGAACGCCCGGGTGGCGGGGGGGATACGCAGTATTTT. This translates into CTSSQERPGGGGDTQYF.

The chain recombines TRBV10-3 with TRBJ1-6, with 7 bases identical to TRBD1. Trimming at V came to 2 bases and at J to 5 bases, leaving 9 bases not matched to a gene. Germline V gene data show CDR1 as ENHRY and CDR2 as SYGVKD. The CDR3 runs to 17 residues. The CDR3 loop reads CAISETDRTADNSPLHF. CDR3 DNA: TGTGCCATCAGTGAGACGGACAGGACAGCCGATAATTCACCCCTCCACTTT.

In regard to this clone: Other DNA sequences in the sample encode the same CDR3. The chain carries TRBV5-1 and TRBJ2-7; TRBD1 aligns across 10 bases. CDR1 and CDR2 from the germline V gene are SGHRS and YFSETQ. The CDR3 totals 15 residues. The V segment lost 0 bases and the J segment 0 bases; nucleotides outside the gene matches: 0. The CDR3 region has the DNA TGCGCCAGCAGCTTGGGGACAGGGGGCTCCTACGAGCAGTACTTC. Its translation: CASSLGTGGSYEQYF.

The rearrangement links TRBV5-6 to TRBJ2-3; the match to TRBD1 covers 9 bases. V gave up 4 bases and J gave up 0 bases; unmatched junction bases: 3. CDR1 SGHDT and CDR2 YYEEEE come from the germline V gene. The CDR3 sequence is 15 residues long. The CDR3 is CASSPTGGSTDTQYF. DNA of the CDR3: TGTGCCAGCAGCCCGACAGGGGGTAGCACAGATACGCAGTATTTT.

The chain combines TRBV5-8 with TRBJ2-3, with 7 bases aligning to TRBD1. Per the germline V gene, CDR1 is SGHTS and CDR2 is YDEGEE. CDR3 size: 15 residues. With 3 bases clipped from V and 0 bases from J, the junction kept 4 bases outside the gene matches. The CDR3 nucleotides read TGTGCCAGCAGCTCTACAGGGGTTAGCACAGATACGCAGTATTTT. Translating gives CASSSTGVSTDTQYF.

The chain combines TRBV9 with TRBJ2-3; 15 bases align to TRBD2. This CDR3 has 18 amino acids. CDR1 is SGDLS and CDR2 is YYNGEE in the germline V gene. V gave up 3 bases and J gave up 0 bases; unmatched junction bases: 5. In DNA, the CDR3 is TGTGCCAGCAGCGGAGGGACTAGCGGGGGGACTAGCACAGATACGCAGTATTTT. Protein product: CASSGGTSGGTSTDTQYF. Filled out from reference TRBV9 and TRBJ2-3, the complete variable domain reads DSGVTQTPKHLITATGQRVTLRCSPRSGDLSVYWYQQSLDQGLQFLIQYYNGEERAKGNILERFSAQQFPDLHSELNLSSLELGDSALYFCASSGGTSGGTSTDTQYFGPGTRLTVL.

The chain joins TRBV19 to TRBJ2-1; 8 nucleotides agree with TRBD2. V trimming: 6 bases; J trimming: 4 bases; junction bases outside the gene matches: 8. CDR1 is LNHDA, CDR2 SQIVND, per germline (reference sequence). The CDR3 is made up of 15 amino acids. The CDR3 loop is CASRPSGGGYNEQFF. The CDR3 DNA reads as TGTGCCAGTAGGCCCAGCGGGGGAGGTTACAATGAGCAGTTCTTC.

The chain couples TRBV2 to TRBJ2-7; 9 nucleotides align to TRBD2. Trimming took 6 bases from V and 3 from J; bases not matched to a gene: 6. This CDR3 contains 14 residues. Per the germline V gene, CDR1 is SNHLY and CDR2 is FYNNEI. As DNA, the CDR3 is TGTGCCAGCAGGGGAGCGGGAGGAAACTACGAGCAGTACTTC. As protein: CASRGAGGNYEQYF.

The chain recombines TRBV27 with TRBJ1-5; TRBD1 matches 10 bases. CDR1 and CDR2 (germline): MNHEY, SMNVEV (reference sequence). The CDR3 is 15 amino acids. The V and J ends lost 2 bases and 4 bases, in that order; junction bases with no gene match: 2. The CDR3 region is CASSLGTGVNQPQHF. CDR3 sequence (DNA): TGTGCCAGCAGTTTAGGGACAGGGGTAAATCAGCCCCAGCATTTT.

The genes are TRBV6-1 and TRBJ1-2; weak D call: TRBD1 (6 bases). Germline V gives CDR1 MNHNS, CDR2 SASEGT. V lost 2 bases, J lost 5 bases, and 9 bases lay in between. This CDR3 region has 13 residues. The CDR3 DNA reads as TGTGCCAGCAGTGAATCAGGGGTGTATGGCTACACCTTC. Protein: CASSESGVYGYTF.

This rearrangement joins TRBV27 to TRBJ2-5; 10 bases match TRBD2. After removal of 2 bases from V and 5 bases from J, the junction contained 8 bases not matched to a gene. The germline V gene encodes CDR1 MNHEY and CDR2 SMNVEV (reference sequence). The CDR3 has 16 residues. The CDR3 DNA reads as TGTGCCAGCAGTTTAGTACCTAGCGGGAGATTGGAGACCCAGTACTTC. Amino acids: CASSLVPSGRLETQYF.

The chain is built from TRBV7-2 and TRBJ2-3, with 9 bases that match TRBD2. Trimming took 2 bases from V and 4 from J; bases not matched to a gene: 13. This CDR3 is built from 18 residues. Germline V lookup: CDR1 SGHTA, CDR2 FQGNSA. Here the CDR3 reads CASSLRVGGGARSDTQYF. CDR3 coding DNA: TGTGCCAGCAGCTTACGCGTCGGCGGGGGGGCGAGGTCAGATACGCAGTATTTT.

CDR3 sequence (DNA): TGTGCCAGCACCCCCCGGGCAGGGCAAGAGACCCAGTACTTC. Amino acid sequence: CASTPRAGQETQYF. The chain recombines TRBV2 with TRBJ2-5; possible D gene TRBD1, 5 bases. The CDR3 runs 14 residues. The V gene's germline CDR1 is SNHLY and CDR2 FYNNEI. Between the trimmed V and J ends, which lost 7 bases and 2 bases, there was a span of 14 bases.

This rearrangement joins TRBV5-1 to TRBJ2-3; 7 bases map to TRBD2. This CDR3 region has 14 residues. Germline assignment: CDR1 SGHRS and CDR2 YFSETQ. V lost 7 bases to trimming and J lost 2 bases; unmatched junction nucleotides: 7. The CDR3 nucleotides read TGCGCCAGCGGGGTAGCGGGCGACACAGATACGCAGTATTTT. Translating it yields CASGVAGDTDTQYF.

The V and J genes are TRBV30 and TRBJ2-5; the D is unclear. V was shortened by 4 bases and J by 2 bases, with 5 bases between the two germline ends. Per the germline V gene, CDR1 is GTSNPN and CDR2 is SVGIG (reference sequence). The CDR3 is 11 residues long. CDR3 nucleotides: TGTGCCTGGACAGGACAAGAGACCCAGTACTTC. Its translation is CAWTGQETQYF.

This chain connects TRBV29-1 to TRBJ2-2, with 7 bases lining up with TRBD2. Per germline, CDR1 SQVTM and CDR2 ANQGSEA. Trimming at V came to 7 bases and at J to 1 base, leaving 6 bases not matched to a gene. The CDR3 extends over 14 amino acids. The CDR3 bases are TGCAGCGGTAGACTAGCAGTGAACACCGGGGAGCTGTTTTTT. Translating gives CSGRLAVNTGELFF.

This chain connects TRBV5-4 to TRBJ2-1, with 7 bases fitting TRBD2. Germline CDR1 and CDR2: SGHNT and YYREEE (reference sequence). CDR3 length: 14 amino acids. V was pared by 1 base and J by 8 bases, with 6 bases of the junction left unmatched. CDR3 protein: CASSLPSGTDEQFF. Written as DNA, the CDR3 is TGTGCCAGCAGCTTGCCAAGCGGGACCGATGAGCAGTTCTTC.